The text below deals with one TCR beta chain. Its antigen is still unknown. TCRdb keeps only in-frame clones here, not all; method: immunoSEQ multiplex PCR. This table holds about 120,000 clones, over 70% found once. The length of the CDR3 is 14 residues. With 5 bases removed from V and 4 bases from J, the gap between germline ends came to 14 bases. Germline CDR1 reads SGHAT; CDR2 reads FQNNGV. The data were obtained in a study of T cell responses to AZD1222 COVID-19 vaccine. Study conclusions and caveats: Nearly half of unique spike-specific TCRs reportedly avoided B.1.351 and B.1.1.7 mutated regions. Two AZD1222 doses significantly raised spike-specific TCR breadth and depth over controls. No repertoire was sampled before or during the peak T cell response, only after it. Clonal diversity may have been underestimated in mostly white British donors.

Sequenced material: peripheral blood, taken on day 0 of AZD1222 vaccination. This TCR was sampled from an adult in good health. The gene calls are TRBV11-2 and TRBJ1-2; no reliable D call. In DNA, the CDR3 is TGTGCCAGCAGCCCGGGGTTGGACGGCTATGGCTACACCTTC. Residues: CASSPGLDGYGYTF.